Listed below are T cell receptor beta chains from one sample, sequenced in a study of T cell changes during pregnancy in multiple sclerosis. Profiled with immunoSEQ multiplex PCR; TCRdb holds only in-frame clones, not every one. The top ten clones hold around 0.93% of a sample with 90,000 to 95,000 clones, approximately 89% of them seen once. Source: peripheral blood, taken before pregnancy. These receptors were collected from a female donor with multiple sclerosis, enrolled in a pregnancy study. CDR3s include the opening cysteine and the closing phenylalanine or tryptophan. The order of the fields is V gene, J gene, D gene, clone size, CDR3 protein, CDR3 DNA. D genes are given only for firm matches. Clone sizes are given selectively: once, few, many, or a class where the clone is expanded.

>TRBV12-5|TRBJ2-1|-|-
CASGIYEQFF
TGTGCTAGTGGTATCTATGAGCAGTTCTTC
>TRBV7-2|TRBJ2-7|TRBD2|-
CASSISPGGTYEQYF
TGTGCCAGCAGCATTAGCCCGGGAGGTACCTACGAGCAGTACTTC
>TRBV15|TRBJ2-5|TRBD2|-
CATSRGGVRLAGAETQYF
TGTGCCACCAGCAGAGGTGGTGTGAGGCTAGCGGGGGCAGAGACCCAGTACTTC
>TRBV5-1|TRBJ1-1|-|-
CASSSGNTEAFF
TGCGCCAGCAGCTCGGGGAACACTGAAGCTTTCTTT
>TRBV4-2|TRBJ2-1|TRBD1|-
CASSDVGGTGANEQFF
TGTGCCAGCAGCGACGTAGGAGGGACAGGGGCCAATGAGCAGTTCTTC
>TRBV2|TRBJ1-5|TRBD1|-
CASRAERTGVRNQPQHF
TGTGCCAGCAGAGCTGAAAGGACAGGGGTCCGCAATCAGCCCCAGCATTTT
>TRBV5-4|TRBJ1-2|TRBD1|few
CASSLNRGGNYGYTF
TGTGCCAGCAGCTTGAACAGGGGCGGTAACTATGGCTACACCTTC
>TRBV5-6|TRBJ2-2|-|-
CASSLAGNTGELFF
TGTGCCAGCAGCTTAGCGGGGAACACCGGGGAGCTGTTTTTT
>TRBV6-5|TRBJ1-1|-|-
CASSYSRQTEAFF
TGTGCCAGCAGTTACTCGCGACAAACTGAAGCTTTCTTT
>TRBV30|TRBJ1-5|-|once
CAWSVPGGNQPQHF
TGTGCCTGGAGTGTACCCGGGGGCAATCAGCCCCAGCATTTT
>TRBV19|TRBJ1-5|-|-
CASSIGGGQPQHF
TGTGCCAGTAGTATTGGTGGAGGTCAGCCCCAGCATTTT
>TRBV4-2|TRBJ2-1|-|few
CASSQETVNEQFF
TGTGCCAGCAGCCAAGAAACGGTAAATGAGCAGTTCTTC
>TRBV2|TRBJ2-7|TRBD1|-
CASREMDRIFYEQYF
TGTGCCAGCAGGGAAATGGACAGGATTTTCTACGAGCAGTACTTC
>TRBV2|TRBJ2-1|TRBD2|-
CASSRLAGGLYNEQFF
TGTGCCAGCAGTCGGCTAGCGGGAGGCCTTTACAATGAGCAGTTCTTC
>TRBV7-8|TRBJ1-3|-|-
CASSSRTAGNTIYF
TGTGCCAGCAGCAGCCGGACTGCTGGAAACACCATATATTTT
>TRBV9|TRBJ1-4|-|-
CASSVDTSTNEKLFF
TGTGCCAGCAGCGTAGACACATCAACTAATGAAAAACTGTTTTTT
>TRBV11-2|TRBJ2-7|-|-
CASSLGEVLWEQYF
TGTGCCAGCAGCTTAGGGGAGGTTCTGTGGGAGCAGTACTTC
>TRBV5-4|TRBJ2-7|TRBD2|-
CASSSIGLADYEQYF
TGTGCCAGCAGCTCGATAGGACTAGCCGACTACGAGCAGTACTTC
>TRBV6-1|TRBJ2-7|-|-
CASSGGNSYEQYF
TGTGCCAGCAGTGGAGGTAACTCCTACGAGCAGTACTTC
>TRBV9|TRBJ2-1|-|-
CASSVEGAYNEQFF
TGTGCCAGCAGCGTAGAGGGAGCCTATAATGAGCAGTTCTTC
>TRBV7-3|TRBJ2-1|TRBD2|-
CASSLPPTSGRAPVQFF
TGTGCCAGCAGCCTCCCGCCCACTAGCGGGAGGGCCCCAGTTCAGTTCTTC
>TRBV27|TRBJ2-2|-|-
CASSLLGVGRTGELFF
TGTGCCAGCAGTTTGTTAGGAGTGGGGCGGACCGGGGAGCTGTTTTTT
>TRBV29-1|TRBJ2-1|TRBD1|once
CSVKQGALVGLDYNEQFF
TGCAGCGTCAAACAGGGGGCGCTAGTCGGACTAGACTACAATGAGCAGTTCTTC
>TRBV10-3|TRBJ2-5|TRBD2|-
CAISETLGTSGGQTQYF
TGTGCCATCAGTGAGACTCTTGGGACTAGCGGGGGGCAGACCCAGTACTTC
>TRBV12-2|TRBJ2-1|-|-
CASRLWTSGGSSSYNEQFF
TGTGCAAGTCGCTTATGGACTAGCGGGGGTTCTAGCTCCTACAATGAGCAGTTCTTC
>TRBV9|TRBJ2-7|-|-
CASSVGQGREQYF
TGTGCCAGCAGCGTAGGGCAGGGCCGAGAGCAGTACTTC
>TRBV7-9|TRBJ1-1|-|few
CASSGGMNTEAFF
TGTGCCAGCAGTGGGGGCATGAACACTGAAGCTTTCTTT
>TRBV5-4|TRBJ2-2|TRBD1|few
CASHRGQNTGELFF
TGTGCCAGCCACAGGGGCCAGAACACCGGGGAGCTGTTTTTT
>TRBV27|TRBJ2-7|TRBD1|-
CASRRGTGGLEQYF
TGTGCCAGCAGAAGAGGGACAGGGGGCCTCGAGCAGTACTTC
>TRBV6-1|TRBJ1-4|TRBD1|once
CASSSGGNPKLFF
TGTGCCAGCAGTTCAGGGGGCAATCCGAAACTGTTTTTT
>TRBV6-6|TRBJ2-7|TRBD1|-
CASRTGGSYEQYF
TGTGCCAGCAGGACAGGGGGCTCCTACGAGCAGTACTTC
>TRBV7-8|TRBJ1-5|TRBD1|few
CASSLFLGQVLQPQHF
TGTGCCAGCAGCTTGTTTTTGGGACAGGTCTTGCAGCCCCAGCATTTT
>TRBV2|TRBJ2-3|TRBD2|-
CASRFPRLAVPSTDTQYF
TGTGCCAGCAGATTCCCCCGACTAGCGGTTCCTAGCACAGATACGCAGTATTTT
>TRBV6-6|TRBJ1-2|-|-
CASSYAGRGGYGYTF
TGTGCCAGCAGTTACGCGGGACGGGGCGGCTATGGCTACACCTTC
>TRBV6-5|TRBJ1-1|-|-
CASTLSFGGGREAFF
TGTGCCAGCACTCTCTCCTTCGGTGGGGGGAGGGAAGCTTTCTTT
>TRBV4-3|TRBJ2-3|-|-
CASSQDKDTPPYF
TGCGCCAGCAGCCAAGATAAAGACACCCCTCCGTATTTT
>TRBV2|TRBJ1-2|-|-
CASSDRGYGYTF
TGTGCCAGCAGTGACAGGGGATACGGCTACACCTTC
>TRBV7-9|TRBJ1-2|TRBD1|-
CASSFDRGFYGYTF
TGTGCCAGCAGCTTTGACAGGGGTTTCTATGGCTACACCTTC
>TRBV19|TRBJ2-2|TRBD2|-
CASSIAGGRAGELFF
TGTGCCAGTAGTATCGCGGGAGGGCGTGCCGGGGAGCTGTTTTTT
>TRBV4-1|TRBJ2-1|-|once
CASSQELSSRPYNEQFF
TGCGCCAGCAGCCAAGAACTGTCTAGTAGACCTTACAATGAGCAGTTCTTC
>TRBV5-1|TRBJ1-2|-|-
CASSLAPGGSSYGYTF
TGCGCCAGCAGCTTGGCCCCGGGGGGGTCTAGCTATGGCTACACCTTC
>TRBV7-2|TRBJ1-1|-|-
CASSLGLPGNTEAFF
TGTGCCAGCAGCTTGGGGCTGCCGGGGAACACTGAAGCTTTCTTT
>TRBV5-4|TRBJ2-2|-|many
CASSLTGPNTGELFF
TGTGCCAGCAGCCTAACAGGGCCGAACACCGGGGAGCTGTTTTTT
>TRBV5-1|TRBJ1-5|TRBD1|-
CASSPWTGSNQPQHF
TGCGCCAGCAGCCCGTGGACAGGGAGCAATCAGCCCCAGCATTTT
>TRBV6-5|TRBJ1-2|TRBD1|-
CASSYDGQDNYGYTF
TGTGCCAGCAGTTACGACGGACAGGACAACTATGGCTACACCTTC
>TRBV9|TRBJ1-1|-|-
CASRPPPGNGDTEAFF
TGTGCCAGCAGGCCCCCACCAGGGAATGGGGACACTGAAGCTTTCTTT
>TRBV29-1|TRBJ2-2|-|-
CSFTSGPGELFF
TGCAGCTTCACTTCAGGGCCCGGGGAGCTGTTTTTT
>TRBV7-9|TRBJ1-2|TRBD1|-
CASSSNRDRGYRNYGYTF
TGTGCCAGCAGCTCGAACCGGGACAGGGGGTACCGGAACTATGGCTACACCTTC
>TRBV4-1|TRBJ2-1|TRBD2|-
CASSQVERGGHEQFF
TGCGCCAGCAGCCAAGTAGAGCGGGGGGGCCATGAGCAGTTCTTC
>TRBV18|TRBJ1-4|-|once
CASSPPDAGYGEKLFF
TGTGCCAGCTCACCACCGGACGCGGGGTATGGTGAAAAACTGTTTTTT
>TRBV6-1|TRBJ2-5|TRBD1|-
CASSGGQAYQETQYF
TGTGCCAGCAGTGGGGGACAGGCGTACCAAGAGACCCAGTACTTC
>TRBV14|TRBJ2-1|-|-
CASSQDRVRRQFF
TGTGCCAGCAGCCAAGATCGAGTAAGAAGACAGTTCTTC
>TRBV6-6|TRBJ2-2|TRBD1|-
CASRQGAGELFF
TGTGCCAGCAGACAGGGGGCCGGGGAGCTGTTTTTT
>TRBV4-1|TRBJ2-1|-|-
CASSQDGAVRLVGEQFF
TGCGCCAGCAGCCAAGATGGGGCGGTCCGGCTTGTGGGTGAGCAGTTCTTC
>TRBV7-9|TRBJ2-1|-|-
CASSLAFGNPPYNEQFF
TGTGCCAGCAGCTTAGCGTTCGGGAATCCCCCTTACAATGAGCAGTTCTTC
>TRBV2|TRBJ1-6|TRBD1|-
CASRMDRSPLHF
TGTGCCAGCAGGATGGACAGGTCACCCCTCCACTTT
>TRBV29-1|TRBJ2-1|-|-
CSVGLPAYTEQFF
TGCAGCGTTGGACTCCCCGCTTACACTGAGCAGTTCTTC